This T cell receptor (beta chain) appears in the sequencing data of a study of T-cell reconstitution after alpha-beta-depleted transplantation in children (dated by TCRdb to 2016 to 2017). As for the study more broadly: Using TCR repertoire profiling, the study followed T-cell immune reconstitution in a quantitative way in children after TCRalphabeta/CD19-depleted allogeneic hematopoietic cell transplantation.

The sample holds a few counts of this clonotype. Its antigen specificity is not known. No much larger clonotype is one base removed from it; base qualities were not supplied. The cysteine opens and the phenylalanine closes a CDR3 of 19 amino acids. Only CDR3 DNA remains: 57 bases, in frame from the first base. CDR1 and CDR2 (SGHAT, FQNNGV) derive from the germline V gene. The germline V end is reduced by 2 bases and the J end by 0 bases; junction bases left unmatched: 12. The method was PCR. Data came from an Illumina HiSeq 2500. Molecular barcoding was employed in the preparation of TCR libraries, with unique molecular identifiers being used to normalize TCRbeta repertoire quantification. TCRdb handled the public reads itself, with Q25 trimming in fastp and clone calling in MiXCR, and kept productive beta chains. Under each unique CDR3 protein, matching rows form one entry showing the most common genes and DNA. The sample table holds roughly 500,000 distinct CDR3 sequences, of which 18% were seen once. Roughly 3.3% of the sample goes to the ten largest clones.

The rearranged segments are TRBV11-2 and TRBJ2-7; 11 central nucleotides agree with TRBD2. This TCR came from a human donor who donated a stem cell graft to a child with acute lymphoblastic leukemia. The sequencing used PBMCs from the stem cell graft donor, collected from the stem cell graft. The nucleotides are TGTGCCAGCAGCTTATTAGCCCCCGTTACTAGCGGGAGCTCCTACGAGCAGTACTTC. It is translated as CASSLLAPVTSGSSYEQYF. When the CDR3 is completed using the reference TRBV11-2 and TRBJ2-7 genes on either side, the full variable domain is EAGVAQSPRYKIIEKRQSVAFWCNPISGHATLYWYQQILGQGPKLLIQFQNNGVVDDSQLPKDRFSAERLKGVDSTLKIQPAKLEDSAVYLCASSLLAPVTSGSSYEQYFGPGTRLTVT.